This TCR beta chain comes out of a study of blood T cell repertoires in COVID-19. Measured with immunoSEQ multiplex PCR; TCRdb has only the in-frame clones, and not every one. The repertoire includes 200,000 to 250,000 clones, approximately 81% of them detected once, and about 1% sits in the top ten. This clone has only a few counts. This sequence originates from a man aged 35 to 55 with acute or convalescent COVID-19. The specimen was peripheral blood.

This chain's CDR3 is CASSTQGYPDTQYF. DNA of the CDR3: TGTGCCAGTAGCACACAGGGGTATCCAGATACGCAGTATTTT. V and J are TRBV19 and TRBJ2-3; 7 nucleotides align to TRBD1. The CDR3 extends over 14 amino acids. Losses at the gene ends were 6 bases for V and 4 bases for J; bases not matched to a gene: 7. Germline CDR1 reads LNHDA; CDR2 reads SQIVND (reference sequence).